This T cell receptor (beta chain) is from a study of shared clonotypes between healthy human individuals. Study-wide findings and caveats: In this cohort, only blood was sampled, and tissue repertoires likely differ.

About this clone: No antigen is known for it. Other DNA sequences in this sample translate to the same CDR3.

It was at deep level that the assay was run. Repertoires were generated with immunoSEQ multiplex PCR, while TCRdb's copy carries only in-frame clones and drops some. The sample carries about 1,900,000 clones, roughly 94% recorded once. Naive CD8 populations comprised CD45RO-negative cells positively selected for CCR7, excluding terminally differentiated effector memory CD45RA+ cells. CDR3 length: 14 amino acids. Germline CDR1 reads SGDLS; CDR2 reads YYNGEE. With V trimmed by 0 bases and J by 3 bases, 2 bases remained unmatched. Sequences were obtained from naive CD8+ T cells sorted from blood. The chain recombines TRBV9 with TRBJ2-7, with 8 positions matching TRBD2. This sequence originates from a man between 18 and 35 years old in good health. The CDR3 spells CASSVVAGSYEQYF. CDR3 sequence (DNA): TGTGCCAGCAGCGTAGTAGCGGGAAGCTACGAGCAGTACTTC.